This T cell receptor beta chain was observed in a study of T-cell memory formation after mild COVID-19. Trimming shortened V by 5 bases and J by 4 bases, and 28 bases separated the two germline ends. The CDR3 runs to 19 residues. Looked up from germline, CDR1 is MDHEN and CDR2 is SYDVKM. This clonotype occurred once. 5'RACE with constant-segment primers built TCRalpha and TCRbeta cDNA libraries with UMIs. TCRdb reprocessed the 5' RACE reads with MiXCR, giving one entry per CDR3 protein. This sample has around 530,000 distinct CDR3 sequences, with roughly a fifth found just once. The V call is TRBV28, the J call TRBJ2-3; D may be TRBD2 (7 bases). Sequences were obtained from PBMCs or a T cell subset sorted from them (not recorded which). The receptor was derived from an adult woman who had mild COVID-19 (a few samples of this study predate the infection). Cell type and time point are not known. CDR3 sequence: CASSPRAGARLASADTQYF. DNA for the CDR3: TGTGCCAGCAGTCCTAGGGCGGGGGCCCGACTAGCAAGTGCAGATACGCAGTATTTT.